Listed below are T cell receptor beta chains from one sample, sequenced in a study of response to subunit inactivated influenza vaccine. Using its own MiXCR run on the RT-PCR reads, TCRdb lists one record per CDR3 protein. The sample contains 800,000 or so distinct CDR3 sequences, around 21% of which appear only once. The sequencing used PBMCs from blood, collected more than 4 days after vaccination. The receptors shown here come from a man aged 50 or older who received an inactivated influenza vaccine. The CDR3 runs from the conserved cysteine through the conserved F or W. A D gene is named only where the DNA matches it firmly. For some rows the clone size is stated as once, few or many, or as a class when expanded; others skip it.

clone_size	j_call	d_call	v_call	cdr3_length	cdr3_nt	cdr3_aa
NA	TRBJ2-1	NA	TRBV6-1	15	TGTGCCAGCAGAGCCCGAGGAGCCAACTACAATGAGCAGTTCTTC	CASRARGANYNEQFF
few	TRBJ2-3	NA	TRBV28	18	TGTGCCAGCAGCCTAATAACCCGACGGATAGGTCGCACAGATACGCAGTATTTT	CASSLITRRIGRTDTQYF
NA	TRBJ2-3	NA	TRBV24-1	15	TGTGCCACCAGTTCAGGGATAATTCCATCGGATACGCAGTATTTT	CATSSGIIPSDTQYF
NA	TRBJ2-1	TRBD2	TRBV28	12	TGTGCCAGCACCAACTCCCTAGCGGAACAGTTCTTC	CASTNSLAEQFF
NA	TRBJ2-2	NA	TRBV10-3	17	TGTGCCATCAGTTTAATGGGGCATAACACGAACACCGGGGAGCTGTTTTTT	CAISLMGHNTNTGELFF
few	TRBJ2-7	NA	TRBV5-6	15	TGTGCCAGCAGCTATTACCGGGACAAGACTTACGAGCAGTACTTC	CASSYYRDKTYEQYF
NA	TRBJ2-1	TRBD2	TRBV12-3/TRBV12-4	16	TGTGCCAGCAGGTCGTTGACTAGCGGGAGGGCCGGTGAGCAGTTCTTC	CASRSLTSGRAGEQFF
NA	TRBJ2-4	NA	TRBV15	14	TGTGCCACCAGCAGTGACCGTGGCCTGGGCATTCAGTACTTC	CATSSDRGLGIQYF
NA	TRBJ2-1	NA	TRBV7-2	14	TGTGCCAGCAGCCCGGCCCCGAGAGGCAATGAGCAGTTCTTC	CASSPAPRGNEQFF
many	TRBJ2-1	NA	TRBV29-1	10	TGCAGCGTTGGAGGTAGTGAGCAGTTCTTC	CSVGGSEQFF
NA	TRBJ1-6	NA	TRBV6-2/TRBV6-3	14	TGTGCCAGCAGTTTTCCAGGGACGGTTTCACCCCTCCACTTT	CASSFPGTVSPLHF
NA	TRBJ2-5	TRBD1	TRBV7-9	15	TGTGCCAGCAGCGGTGGGACAGGCGGTAAAGAGACCCAGTACTTC	CASSGGTGGKETQYF